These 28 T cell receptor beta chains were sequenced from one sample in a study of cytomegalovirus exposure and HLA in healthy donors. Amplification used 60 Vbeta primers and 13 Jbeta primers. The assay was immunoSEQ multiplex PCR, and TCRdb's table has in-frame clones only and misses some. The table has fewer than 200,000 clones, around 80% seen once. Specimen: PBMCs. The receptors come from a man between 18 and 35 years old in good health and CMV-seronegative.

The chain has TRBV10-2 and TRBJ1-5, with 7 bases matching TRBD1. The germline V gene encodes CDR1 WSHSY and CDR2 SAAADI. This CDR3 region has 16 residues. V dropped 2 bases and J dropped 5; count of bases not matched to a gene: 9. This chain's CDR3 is CASSEGYRDRHQPQHF. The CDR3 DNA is TGCGCCAGCAGTGAGGGTTACCGGGACAGACATCAGCCCCAGCATTTT.

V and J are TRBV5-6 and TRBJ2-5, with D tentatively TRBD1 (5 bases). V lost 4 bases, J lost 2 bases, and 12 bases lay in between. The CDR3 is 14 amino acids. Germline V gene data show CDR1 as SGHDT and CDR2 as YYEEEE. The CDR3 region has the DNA TGTGCCAGCAGCCTCGCTTACAGGCAAGAGACCCAGTACTTC. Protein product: CASSLAYRQETQYF. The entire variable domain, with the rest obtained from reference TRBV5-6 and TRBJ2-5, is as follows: DAGVTQSPTHLIKTRGQQVTLRCSPKSGHDTVSWYQQALGQGPQFIFQYYEEEERQRGNFPDRFSGHQFPNYSSELNVNALLLGDSALYLCASSLAYRQETQYFGPGTRLLVL.

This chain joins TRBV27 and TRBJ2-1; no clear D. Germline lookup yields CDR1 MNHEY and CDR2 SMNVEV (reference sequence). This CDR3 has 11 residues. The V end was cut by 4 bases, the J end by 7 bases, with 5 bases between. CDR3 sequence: CASSSSNEQFF. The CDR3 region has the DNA TGTGCCAGCAGTTCGAGTAATGAGCAGTTCTTC.

The CDR3 sequence: CASSTRTGGYNQPQHF. DNA of the CDR3: TGTGCCAGTAGTACCCGGACAGGTGGGTACAATCAGCCCCAGCATTTT. J is TRBJ1-5 and V is TRBV19; 7 nucleotides agree with TRBD1. Looked up from germline, CDR1 is LNHDA and CDR2 is SQIVND (reference sequence). CDR3 length: 16 residues. The V and J ends lost 4 bases and 3 bases, in that order; junction bases with no gene match: 9.

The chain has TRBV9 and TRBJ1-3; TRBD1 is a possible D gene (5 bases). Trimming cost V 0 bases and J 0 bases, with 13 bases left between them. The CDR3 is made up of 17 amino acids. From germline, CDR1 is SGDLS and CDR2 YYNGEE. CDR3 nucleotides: TGTGCCAGCAGCGTAGGCGGAGGGGCTCACTCTGGAAACACCATATATTTT. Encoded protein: CASSVGGGAHSGNTIYF.

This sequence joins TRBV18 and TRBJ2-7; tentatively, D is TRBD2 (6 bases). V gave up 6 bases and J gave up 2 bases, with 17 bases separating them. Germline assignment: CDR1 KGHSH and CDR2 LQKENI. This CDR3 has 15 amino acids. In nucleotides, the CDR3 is TGTGCCAGCTCTCCCTCCGGGGGAGGAACCTACGAGCAGTACTTC. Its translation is CASSPSGGGTYEQYF.

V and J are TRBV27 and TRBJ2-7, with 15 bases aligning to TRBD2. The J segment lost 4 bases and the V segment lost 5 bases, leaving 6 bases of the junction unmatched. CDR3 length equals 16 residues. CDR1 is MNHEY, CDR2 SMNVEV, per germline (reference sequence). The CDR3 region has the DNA TGTGCCAGCAGTCCCCCGGGACTAGCGGGAGGTTACGAGCAGTACTTC. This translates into CASSPPGLAGGYEQYF.

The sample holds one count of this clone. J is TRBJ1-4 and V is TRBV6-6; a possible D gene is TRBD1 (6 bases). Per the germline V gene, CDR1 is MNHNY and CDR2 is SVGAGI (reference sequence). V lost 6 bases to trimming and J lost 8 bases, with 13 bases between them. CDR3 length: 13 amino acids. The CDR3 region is CASRTQGPEKLFF. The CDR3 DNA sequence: TGTGCCAGCAGAACCCAGGGGCCCGAAAAACTGTTTTTT.

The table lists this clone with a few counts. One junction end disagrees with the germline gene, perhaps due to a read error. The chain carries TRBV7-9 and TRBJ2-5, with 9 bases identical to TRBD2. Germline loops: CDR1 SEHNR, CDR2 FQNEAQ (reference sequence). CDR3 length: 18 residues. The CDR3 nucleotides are TGTTCCAGCAGCCTCCTTGGGGGGTTAGCGGGAGACCTAGGGACCCAGTACTTC. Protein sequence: CSSSLLGGLAGDLGTQYF.

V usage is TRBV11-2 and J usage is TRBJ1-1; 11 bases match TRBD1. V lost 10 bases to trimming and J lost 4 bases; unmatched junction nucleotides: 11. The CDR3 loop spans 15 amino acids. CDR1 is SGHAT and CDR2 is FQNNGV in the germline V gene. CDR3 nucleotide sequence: TGTGCCAACGCAGACTCCGGGACAGGGGGCACTGAAGCTTTCTTT. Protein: CANADSGTGGTEAFF.

CDR3 DNA: TGTGCCAGCAGCTTAGAGACTTATCTCTCTGGAAACACCATATATTTT. It encodes CASSLETYLSGNTIYF. The chain has TRBV7-9 and TRBJ1-3, with unresolved D. Trimming took 1 base from V and 0 from J, leaving 10 bases between them. Germline V gene data show CDR1 as SEHNR and CDR2 as FQNEAQ (reference sequence). This CDR3 comprises 16 residues.

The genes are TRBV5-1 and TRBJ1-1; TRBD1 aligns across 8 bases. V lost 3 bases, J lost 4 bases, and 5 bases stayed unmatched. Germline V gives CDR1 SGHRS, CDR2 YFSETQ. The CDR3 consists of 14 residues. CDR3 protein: CASSYGQGSTEAFF. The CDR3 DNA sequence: TGCGCCAGCAGCTACGGACAGGGCAGCACTGAAGCTTTCTTT.

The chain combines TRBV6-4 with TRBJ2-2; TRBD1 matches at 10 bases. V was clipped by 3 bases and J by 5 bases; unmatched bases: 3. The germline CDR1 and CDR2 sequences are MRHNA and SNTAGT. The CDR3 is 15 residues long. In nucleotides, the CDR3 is TGTGCCAGCAGTGAGACAGGGGGCGGTACCGGGGAGCTGTTTTTT. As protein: CASSETGGGTGELFF.

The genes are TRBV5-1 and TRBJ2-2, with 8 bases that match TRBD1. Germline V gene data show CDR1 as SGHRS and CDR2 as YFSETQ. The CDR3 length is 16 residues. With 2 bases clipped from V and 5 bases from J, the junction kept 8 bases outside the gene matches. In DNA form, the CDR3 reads TGCGCCAGCAGCTTTGACCACTGGACAGGGACCGGGGAGCTGTTTTTT. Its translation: CASSFDHWTGTGELFF.

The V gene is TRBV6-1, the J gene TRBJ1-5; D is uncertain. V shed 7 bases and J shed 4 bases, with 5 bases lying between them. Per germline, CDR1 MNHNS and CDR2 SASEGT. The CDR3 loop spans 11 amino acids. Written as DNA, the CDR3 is TGTGCCAGCAACCAGAATCAGCCCCAGCATTTT. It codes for CASNQNQPQHF.

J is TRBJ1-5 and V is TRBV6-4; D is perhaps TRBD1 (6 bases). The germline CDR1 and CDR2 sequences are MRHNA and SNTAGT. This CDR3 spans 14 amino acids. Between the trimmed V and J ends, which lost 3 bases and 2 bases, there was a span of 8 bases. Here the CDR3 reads CASSEQGGNQPQHF. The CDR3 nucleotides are TGTGCCAGCAGTGAACAGGGTGGCAATCAGCCCCAGCATTTT.

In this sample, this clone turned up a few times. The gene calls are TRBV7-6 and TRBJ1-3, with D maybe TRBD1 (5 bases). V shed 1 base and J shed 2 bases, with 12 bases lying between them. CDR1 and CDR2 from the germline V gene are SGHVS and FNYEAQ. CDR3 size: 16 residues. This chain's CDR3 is CASSLEGRVTGNTIYF. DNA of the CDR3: TGTGCCAGCAGCTTAGAAGGCAGGGTCACTGGAAACACCATATATTTT.

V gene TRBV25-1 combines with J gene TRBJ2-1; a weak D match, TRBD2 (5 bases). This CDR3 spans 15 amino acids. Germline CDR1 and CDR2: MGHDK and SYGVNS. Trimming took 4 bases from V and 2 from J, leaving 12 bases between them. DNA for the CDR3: TGTGCCAGCAGTGTGTCGCTAGCCACCTACAATGAGCAGTTCTTC. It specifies CASSVSLATYNEQFF.

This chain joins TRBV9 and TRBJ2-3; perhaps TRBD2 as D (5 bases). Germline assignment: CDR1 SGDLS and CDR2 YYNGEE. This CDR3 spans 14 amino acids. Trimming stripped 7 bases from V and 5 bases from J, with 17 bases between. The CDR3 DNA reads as TGTGCCAGCTTTTTCCGGGGATCAAGAGATACGCAGTATTTT. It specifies CASFFRGSRDTQYF.

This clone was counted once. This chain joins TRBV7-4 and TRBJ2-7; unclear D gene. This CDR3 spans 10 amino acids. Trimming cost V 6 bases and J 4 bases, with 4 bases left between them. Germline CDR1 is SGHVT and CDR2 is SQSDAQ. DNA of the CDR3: TGTGCCAGCAGGCAGTACGAGCAGTACTTC. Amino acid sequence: CASRQYEQYF.

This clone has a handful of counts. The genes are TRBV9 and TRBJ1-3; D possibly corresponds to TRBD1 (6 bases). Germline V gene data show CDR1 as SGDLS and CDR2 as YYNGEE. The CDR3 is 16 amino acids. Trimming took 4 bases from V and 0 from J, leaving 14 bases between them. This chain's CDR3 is CASSLSATGSGNTIYF. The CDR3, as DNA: TGTGCCAGCAGCTTATCGGCGACAGGCTCTGGAAACACCATATATTTT.

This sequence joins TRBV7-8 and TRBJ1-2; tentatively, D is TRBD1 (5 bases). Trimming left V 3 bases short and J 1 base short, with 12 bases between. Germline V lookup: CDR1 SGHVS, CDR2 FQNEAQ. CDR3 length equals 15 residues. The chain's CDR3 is CASSLSGLHNYGYTF. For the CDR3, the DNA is TGTGCCAGCAGCTTGTCGGGACTCCATAACTATGGCTACACCTTC.

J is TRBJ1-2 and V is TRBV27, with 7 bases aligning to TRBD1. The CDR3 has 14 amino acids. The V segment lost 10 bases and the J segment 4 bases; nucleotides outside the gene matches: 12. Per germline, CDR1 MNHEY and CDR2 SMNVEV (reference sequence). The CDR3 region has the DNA TGTGCCACCTCGGCTAGGACAGGTTCCTATGGCTACACCTTC. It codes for CATSARTGSYGYTF.

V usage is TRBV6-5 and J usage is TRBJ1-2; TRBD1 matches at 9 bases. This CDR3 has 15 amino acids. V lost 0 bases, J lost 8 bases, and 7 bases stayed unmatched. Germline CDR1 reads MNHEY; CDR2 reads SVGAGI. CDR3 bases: TGTGCCAGCAGTTACTCGGGGGACAGGGTTGGCGGCTACACCTTC. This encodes CASSYSGDRVGGYTF.

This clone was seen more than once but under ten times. The CDR3 reads CASSGATGPGETQYF. CDR3 sequence (DNA): TGTGCCAGCAGCGGGGCAACGGGCCCAGGAGAGACCCAGTACTTC. The chain links TRBV7-9 to TRBJ2-5; TRBD1 might be the D (5 bases). CDR1 and CDR2 (germline): SEHNR, FQNEAQ (reference sequence). CDR3 length: 15 amino acids. Trimming removed 5 bases from V and 4 bases from J, with 17 bases in between.

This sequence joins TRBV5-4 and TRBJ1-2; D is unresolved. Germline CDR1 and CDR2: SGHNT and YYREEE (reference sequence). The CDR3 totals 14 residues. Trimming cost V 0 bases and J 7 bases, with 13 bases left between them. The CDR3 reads CASSLDTWRVGYTF. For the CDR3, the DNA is TGTGCCAGCAGCTTGGATACTTGGAGGGTTGGCTACACCTTC.

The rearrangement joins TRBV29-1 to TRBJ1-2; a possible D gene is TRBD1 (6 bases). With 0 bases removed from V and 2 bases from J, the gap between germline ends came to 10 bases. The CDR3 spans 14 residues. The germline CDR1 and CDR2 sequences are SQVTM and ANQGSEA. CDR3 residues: CSVEERGANYGYTF. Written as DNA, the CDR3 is TGCAGCGTTGAAGAACGGGGGGCCAACTATGGCTACACCTTC.

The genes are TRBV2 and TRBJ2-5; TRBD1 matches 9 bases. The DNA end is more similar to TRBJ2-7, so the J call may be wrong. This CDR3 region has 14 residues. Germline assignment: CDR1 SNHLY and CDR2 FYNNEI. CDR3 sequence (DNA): TGTGCCAGCAGAGCCGGGACAGGGCCGTACGAGCAGTACTTC. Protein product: CASRAGTGPYEQYF.